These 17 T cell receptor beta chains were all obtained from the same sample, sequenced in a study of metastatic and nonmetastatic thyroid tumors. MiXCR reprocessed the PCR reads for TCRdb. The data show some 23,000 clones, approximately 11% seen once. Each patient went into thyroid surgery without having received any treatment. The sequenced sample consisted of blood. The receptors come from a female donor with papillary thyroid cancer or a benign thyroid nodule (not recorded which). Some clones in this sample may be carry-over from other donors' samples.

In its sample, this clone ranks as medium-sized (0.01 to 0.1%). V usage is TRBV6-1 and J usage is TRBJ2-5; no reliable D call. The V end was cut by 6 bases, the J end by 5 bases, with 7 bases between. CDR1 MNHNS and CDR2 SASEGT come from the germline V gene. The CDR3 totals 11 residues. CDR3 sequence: CASRLGETQYF. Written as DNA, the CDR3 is TGTGCCAGCAGGCTGGGGGAGACCCAGTACTTC.

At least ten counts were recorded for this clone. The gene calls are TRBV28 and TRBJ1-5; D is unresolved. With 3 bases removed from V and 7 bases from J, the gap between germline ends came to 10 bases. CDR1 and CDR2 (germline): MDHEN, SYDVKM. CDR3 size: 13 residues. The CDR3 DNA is TGTGCCAGCAGTTTTAGCGTTGGGCAGCCCCAGCATTTT. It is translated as CASSFSVGQPQHF.

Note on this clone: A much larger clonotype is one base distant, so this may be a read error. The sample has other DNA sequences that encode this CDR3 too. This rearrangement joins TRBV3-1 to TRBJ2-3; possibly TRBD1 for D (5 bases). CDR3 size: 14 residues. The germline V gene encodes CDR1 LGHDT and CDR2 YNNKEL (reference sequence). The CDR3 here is CASSPLGRADTQYF. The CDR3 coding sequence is TGTGCCAGCAGCCCCTTAGGCAGGGCAGATACGCAGTACTTT.

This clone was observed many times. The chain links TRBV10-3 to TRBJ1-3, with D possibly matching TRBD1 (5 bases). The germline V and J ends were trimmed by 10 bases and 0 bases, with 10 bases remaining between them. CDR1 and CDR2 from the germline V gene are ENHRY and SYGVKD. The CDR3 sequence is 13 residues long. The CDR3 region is CASAGRSGNTIYF. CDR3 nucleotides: TGTGCCAGCGCGGGACGCTCTGGAAACACCATATATTTT.

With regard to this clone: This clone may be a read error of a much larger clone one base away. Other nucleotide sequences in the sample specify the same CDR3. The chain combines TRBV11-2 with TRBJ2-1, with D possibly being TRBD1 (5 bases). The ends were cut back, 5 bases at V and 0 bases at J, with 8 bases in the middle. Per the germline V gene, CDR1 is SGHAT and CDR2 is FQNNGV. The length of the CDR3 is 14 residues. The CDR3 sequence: CASSTGGSYNEQFF. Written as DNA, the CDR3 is TGTGCCAGCAGCACAGGCGGCTCCTACAATGAGCAGTTCTTC. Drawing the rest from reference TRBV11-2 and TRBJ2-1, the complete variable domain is EAGVAQSPRYKIIEKRQSVAFWCNPISGHATLYWYQQILGQGPKLLIQFQNNGVVDDSQLPKDRFSAERLKGVDSTLKIQPAKLEDSAVYLCASSTGGSYNEQFFGPGTRLTVL.

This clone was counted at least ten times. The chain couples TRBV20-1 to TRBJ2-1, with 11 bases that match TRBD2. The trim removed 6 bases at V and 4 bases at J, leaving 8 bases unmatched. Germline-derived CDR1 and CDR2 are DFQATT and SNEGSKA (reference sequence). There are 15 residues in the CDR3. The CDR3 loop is CSAALAGGPYNEQFF. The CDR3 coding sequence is TGCAGTGCGGCCTTAGCGGGAGGGCCTTACAATGAGCAGTTCTTC.

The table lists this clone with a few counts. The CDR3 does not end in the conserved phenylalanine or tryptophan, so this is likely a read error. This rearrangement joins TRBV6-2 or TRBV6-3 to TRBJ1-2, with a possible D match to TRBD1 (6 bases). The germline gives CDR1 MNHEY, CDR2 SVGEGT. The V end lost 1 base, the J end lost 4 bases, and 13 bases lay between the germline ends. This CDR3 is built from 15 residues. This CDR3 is CASSYLGHGFYGYTS. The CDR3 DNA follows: TGTGCCAGCAGTTACTTGGGACACGGGTTCTATGGCTACACCTCC.

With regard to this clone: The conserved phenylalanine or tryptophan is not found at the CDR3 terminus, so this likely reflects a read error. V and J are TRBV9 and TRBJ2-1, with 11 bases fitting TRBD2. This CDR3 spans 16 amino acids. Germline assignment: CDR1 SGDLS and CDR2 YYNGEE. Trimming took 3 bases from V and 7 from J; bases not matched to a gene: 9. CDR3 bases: TGTGCCAGCAGCGCCACCCTACTAGCGGGAGCAAATGAGCAGTTCCTC. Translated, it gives CASSATLLAGANEQFL.

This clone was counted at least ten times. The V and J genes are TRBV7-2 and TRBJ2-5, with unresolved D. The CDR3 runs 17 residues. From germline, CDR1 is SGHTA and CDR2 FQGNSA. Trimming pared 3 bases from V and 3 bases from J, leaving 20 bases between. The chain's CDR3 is CASSFYGRVLLKETQYF. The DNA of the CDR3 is TGTGCCAGCAGCTTTTACGGCCGGGTCTTACTTAAAGAGACCCAGTACTTC.

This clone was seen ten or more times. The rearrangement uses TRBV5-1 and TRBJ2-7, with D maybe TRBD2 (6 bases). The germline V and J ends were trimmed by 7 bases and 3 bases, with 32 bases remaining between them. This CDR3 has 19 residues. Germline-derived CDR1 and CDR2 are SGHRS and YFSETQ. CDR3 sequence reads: CASGPNPVGTLAAHYEQYF. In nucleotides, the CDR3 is TGCGCCAGCGGCCCGAACCCCGTCGGGACTCTCGCCGCGCACTACGAGCAGTACTTC.

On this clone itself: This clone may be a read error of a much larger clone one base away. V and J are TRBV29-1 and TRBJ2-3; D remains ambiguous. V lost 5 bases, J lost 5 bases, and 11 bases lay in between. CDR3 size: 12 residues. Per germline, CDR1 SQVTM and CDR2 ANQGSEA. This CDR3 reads CSVSKFQDTQYF. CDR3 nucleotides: TGCAGCGTTTCCAAGTTCCAAGATACGCAGTATTTT.

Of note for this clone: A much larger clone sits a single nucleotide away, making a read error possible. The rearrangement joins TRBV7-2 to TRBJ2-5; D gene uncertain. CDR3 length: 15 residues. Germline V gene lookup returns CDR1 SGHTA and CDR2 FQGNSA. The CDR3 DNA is TGTTCCAGCAGCTTAACCTACAGAGTCCAAGAGACCCAGTACTTC. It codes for CSSSLTYRVQETQYF. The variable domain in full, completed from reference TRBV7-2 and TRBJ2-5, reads GAGVSQSPSNKVTEKGKDVELRCDPISGHTALYWYRQSLGQGLEFLIYFQGNSAPDKSGLPSDRFSAERTGGSVSTLTIQRTQQEDSAVYLCSSSLTYRVQETQYFGPGTRLLVL.

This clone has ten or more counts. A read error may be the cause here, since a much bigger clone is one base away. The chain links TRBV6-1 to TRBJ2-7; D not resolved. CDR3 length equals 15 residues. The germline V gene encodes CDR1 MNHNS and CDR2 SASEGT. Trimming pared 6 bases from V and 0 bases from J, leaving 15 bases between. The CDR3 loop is CASRRGKQSSYEQYF. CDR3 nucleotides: TGTGCCAGCAGGAGAGGTAAACAGAGCTCCTACGAGCAGTACTTC.

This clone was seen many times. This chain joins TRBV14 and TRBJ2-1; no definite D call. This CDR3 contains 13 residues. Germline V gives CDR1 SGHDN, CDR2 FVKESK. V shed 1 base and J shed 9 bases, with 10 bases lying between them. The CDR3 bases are TGTGCCAGCAGCCAAGTCATCGTCGGTGAGCAGTTCTTC. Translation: CASSQVIVGEQFF. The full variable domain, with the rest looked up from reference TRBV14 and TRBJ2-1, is EAGVTQFPSHSVIEKGQTVTLRCDPISGHDNLYWYRRVMGKEIKFLLHFVKESKQDESGMPNNRFLAERTGGTYSTLKVQPAELEDSGVYFCASSQVIVGEQFFGPGTRLTVL.

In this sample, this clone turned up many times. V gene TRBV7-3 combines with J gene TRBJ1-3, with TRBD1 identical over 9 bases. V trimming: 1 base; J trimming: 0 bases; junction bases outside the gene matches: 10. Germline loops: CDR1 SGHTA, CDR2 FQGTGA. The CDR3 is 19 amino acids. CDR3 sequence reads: CASSLRDREPFFSGNTIYF. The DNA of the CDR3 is TGTGCCAGCAGCTTAAGGGACAGGGAACCCTTCTTCTCTGGAAACACCATATATTTT.

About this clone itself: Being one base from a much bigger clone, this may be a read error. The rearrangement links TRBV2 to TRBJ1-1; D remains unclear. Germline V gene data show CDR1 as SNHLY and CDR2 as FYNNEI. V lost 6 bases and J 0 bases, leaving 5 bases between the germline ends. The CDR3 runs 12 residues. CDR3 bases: TGTGCCAGCAGGGCTCTGAACACTGAAGCTTTCTTT. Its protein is CASRALNTEAFF.

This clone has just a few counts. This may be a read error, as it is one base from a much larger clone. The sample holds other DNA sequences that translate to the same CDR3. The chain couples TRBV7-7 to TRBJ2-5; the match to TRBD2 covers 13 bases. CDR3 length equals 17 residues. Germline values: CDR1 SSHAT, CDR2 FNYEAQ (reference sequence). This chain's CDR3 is CASSLGTSGISGETQYF. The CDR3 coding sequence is TGTGCTAGCAGCTTAGGGACTAGCGGGATATCTGGAGAGACCCAGTACTTC.